These 25 T cell receptor beta chains came from one sample sequenced in a study of blood T cell repertoires in COVID-19. Sequenced by immunoSEQ multiplex PCR; TCRdb stores in-frame clones only, minus some. The data contain 200,000 to 250,000 clones, less than 90% of them singletons. The sequencing sample was made of PBMCs or T cells enriched from blood (not recorded which). These receptors were obtained from a woman in her 50s in a cohort exposed to, infected with or recovered from COVID-19 (not recorded which).

This sequence joins TRBV19 and TRBJ1-4; 8 positions agree with TRBD1. Germline V gene sequence: CDR1 LNHDA, CDR2 SQIVND (reference sequence). CDR3 size: 19 residues. J lost 13 bases, V lost 7 bases, and 29 bases had no gene match. The CDR3 DNA reads as TGTGCCAGTAATTCTAAGCCGGGACAGGCTTTTCCGCGAGCGGGCCCACTGTTTTTT. This codes for CASNSKPGQAFPRAGPLFF.

The V call is TRBV19, the J call TRBJ2-1; 7 bases map to TRBD2. This CDR3 region has 16 residues. V was clipped by 3 bases and J by 4 bases; unmatched bases: 9. Germline CDR1 is LNHDA and CDR2 is SQIVND (reference sequence). CDR3: CASSMTPGGGYNEQFF. As DNA, the CDR3 is TGTGCCAGTAGTATGACCCCTGGGGGGGGGTACAATGAGCAGTTCTTC. Drawing the rest from reference TRBV19 and TRBJ2-1, the complete variable domain is DGGITQSPKYLFRKEGQNVTLSCEQNLNHDAMYWYRQDPGQGLRLIYYSQIVNDFQKGDIAEGYSVSREKKESFPLTVTSAQKNPTAFYLCASSMTPGGGYNEQFFGPGTRLTVL.

The J gene is TRBJ2-7, the V gene TRBV19, with 9 bases fitting TRBD1. The CDR3 has 19 residues. The germline V gene has CDR1 LNHDA and CDR2 SQIVND (reference sequence). V lost 3 bases, J lost 1 base, and 16 bases stayed unmatched. The DNA for the CDR3 is TGTGCCAGTAGTATCATTGGGACAGGGTACTCCAAAAAATCCTACGAGCAGTACTTC. This gives the protein CASSIIGTGYSKKSYEQYF.

The chain joins TRBV28 to TRBJ2-4; 9 bases line up with TRBD1. V was pared by 7 bases and J by 4 bases, with 8 bases of the junction left unmatched. Germline V gene lookup returns CDR1 MDHEN and CDR2 SYDVKM. CDR3 length equals 15 residues. DNA of the CDR3: TGTGCCAGCACCCAGGGGGGGACAGGGAAAAACATTCAGTACTTC. This codes for CASTQGGTGKNIQYF.

The genes are TRBV5-4 and TRBJ2-7; weak D call: TRBD1 (6 bases). CDR1 is SGHNT, CDR2 YYREEE, per germline (reference sequence). Trimming cost V 4 bases and J 0 bases, with 17 bases left between them. The CDR3 length is 16 residues. The CDR3 sequence is CASSPDGTRSSYEQYF. The CDR3 DNA sequence: TGTGCCAGCAGCCCGGACGGGACAAGGAGCTCCTACGAGCAGTACTTC. The variable domain in full, completed from reference TRBV5-4 and TRBJ2-7, reads ETGVTQSPTHLIKTRGQQVTLRCSSQSGHNTVSWYQQALGQGPQFIFQYYREEENGRGNFPPRFSGLQFPNYSSELNVNALELDDSALYLCASSPDGTRSSYEQYFGPGTRLTVT.

The chain links TRBV9 to TRBJ2-2; D possibly corresponds to TRBD2 (6 bases). The CDR3 consists of 14 residues. Germline assignment: CDR1 SGDLS and CDR2 YYNGEE. Between the trimmed V and J ends, which lost 2 bases and 8 bases, there was a span of 13 bases. CDR3 region: CASSVEGRFGELFF. Here the CDR3 DNA reads TGTGCCAGCAGCGTTGAGGGGAGGTTTGGGGAGCTGTTTTTT.

The genes are TRBV5-1 and TRBJ2-1; a possible D gene is TRBD2 (6 bases). V was pared by 8 bases and J by 5 bases, with 17 bases between. Germline assignment: CDR1 SGHRS and CDR2 YFSETQ. CDR3 length: 14 residues. CDR3 protein: CASKKGGGNNEQFF. The CDR3 DNA reads as TGCGCCAGTAAAAAGGGTGGAGGGAACAATGAGCAGTTCTTC.

The V call is TRBV27, the J call TRBJ1-2; D is possibly TRBD1 (6 bases). This CDR3 comprises 13 residues. Germline lookup yields CDR1 MNHEY and CDR2 SMNVEV (reference sequence). Trimming took 6 bases from V and 4 from J, leaving 12 bases between them. This CDR3 is CASRDRMGYGYTF. Here the CDR3 DNA reads TGTGCCAGCAGGGACAGAATGGGCTATGGCTACACCTTC.

This clone has only a few counts. The chain is built from TRBV7-2 and TRBJ1-4, with a possible D match to TRBD1 (5 bases). Between the trimmed V and J ends, which lost 5 bases and 7 bases, there was a span of 20 bases. In germline, CDR1 is SGHTA, CDR2 FQGNSA. The CDR3 sequence is 16 residues long. In nucleotides, the CDR3 is TGTGCCAGCAGCAACCCCCCCGGGGACTGGGGTGAAAAACTGTTTTTT. Its protein product is CASSNPPGDWGEKLFF.

The rearrangement joins TRBV27 to TRBJ1-1; TRBD1 matches at 9 bases. The CDR3 contains 18 residues. In germline, CDR1 is MNHEY, CDR2 SMNVEV (reference sequence). V lost 6 bases and J lost 2; bases outside the gene matches: 16. CDR3 sequence reads: CASRVIYAGTGRNTEAFF. CDR3 DNA sequence: TGTGCCAGCAGAGTCATTTATGCCGGGACAGGGAGAAACACTGAAGCTTTCTTT.

The V gene is TRBV18, the J gene TRBJ1-3; 7 bases map to TRBD1. Germline lookup yields CDR1 KGHSH and CDR2 LQKENI. This CDR3 is 15 amino acids long. The V segment lost 2 bases and the J segment 5 bases; nucleotides outside the gene matches: 6. CDR3 amino acids: CASSPSPGQRNTIYF. DNA of the CDR3: TGTGCCAGCTCACCATCTCCGGGACAGCGAAACACCATATATTTT.

V usage is TRBV30 and J usage is TRBJ1-5, with D tentatively TRBD1 (6 bases). This CDR3 contains 12 residues. From germline, CDR1 is GTSNPN and CDR2 SVGIG (reference sequence). Trimming cost V 1 base and J 6 bases, with 7 bases left between them. The CDR3 bases are TGTGCCTGGAGTGAGGGGGTTCAGCCCCAGCATTTT. This encodes CAWSEGVQPQHF.

The J gene is TRBJ1-1, the V gene TRBV9, with TRBD1 matching 7 bases. Losses at the gene ends were 1 base for V and 3 bases for J; bases not matched to a gene: 9. Germline lookup yields CDR1 SGDLS and CDR2 YYNGEE. The CDR3 is 16 amino acids. CDR3 nucleotides: TGTGCCAGCAGCGTAAGAGGGGGCGCACTGGACACTGAAGCTTTCTTT. It specifies CASSVRGGALDTEAFF.

This clone was observed a few times. V and J are TRBV14 and TRBJ2-1; 8 positions agree with TRBD1. CDR3 length: 15 amino acids. V was clipped by 5 bases and J by 1 base; unmatched bases: 4. Germline V lookup: CDR1 SGHDN, CDR2 FVKESK. The CDR3 DNA follows: TGTGCCAGCAGCTGGCGACAGGGGTCCTACAATGAGCAGTTCTTC. This encodes CASSWRQGSYNEQFF.

V is TRBV6-5 and J is TRBJ2-7; 7 positions agree with TRBD1. The CDR3 is 15 amino acids. Germline assignment: CDR1 MNHEY and CDR2 SVGAGI. V was clipped by 5 bases and J by 3 bases; unmatched bases: 10. The CDR3 sequence: CASSPSGQVLYEQYF. The DNA for the CDR3 is TGTGCCAGCAGTCCCTCCGGACAGGTCCTCTACGAGCAGTACTTC.

The chain couples TRBV19 to TRBJ1-4, with TRBD1 matching over 9 bases. Trimming took 5 bases from V and 6 from J; bases not matched to a gene: 10. Germline CDR1 and CDR2: LNHDA and SQIVND (reference sequence). The CDR3 is 16 amino acids. The CDR3 coding sequence is TGTGCCAGTAGTCTGAAGATGGGACAGGGATATGAAAAACTGTTTTTT. Its translation is CASSLKMGQGYEKLFF.

The chain is built from TRBV5-1 and TRBJ1-1; 8 positions agree with TRBD1. V dropped 4 bases and J dropped 4; count of bases not matched to a gene: 6. The CDR3 has 14 amino acids. Germline V gene lookup returns CDR1 SGHRS and CDR2 YFSETQ. The CDR3: CASSKTTGGTEAFF. The CDR3 DNA reads TGCGCCAGCAGCAAAACTACAGGGGGCACTGAAGCTTTCTTT.

About this clone: The sample holds other DNA sequences that translate to the same CDR3. The chain joins TRBV7-9 to TRBJ1-2; TRBD1 matches 11 bases. V lost 3 bases, J lost 5 bases, and 2 bases stayed unmatched. Germline CDR1 SEHNR, CDR2 FQNEAQ (reference sequence). This CDR3 contains 14 residues. CDR3 sequence reads: CASSLGQGGYGYTF. In DNA form, the CDR3 reads TGTGCCAGCAGCTTGGGACAGGGGGGGTATGGCTACACCTTC.

This clone came up once. This rearrangement joins TRBV6-5 to TRBJ2-5, with D possibly matching TRBD2 (5 bases). Germline V lookup: CDR1 MNHEY, CDR2 SVGAGI. V was clipped by 7 bases and J by 7 bases, with 16 bases between them. The CDR3 is made up of 13 amino acids. CDR3 nucleotide sequence: TGTGCCAGCATATCGTCTGGACTTGGGACCCAGTACTTC. Its protein product is CASISSGLGTQYF.

The rearrangement links TRBV24-1 to TRBJ2-1; perhaps TRBD1 as D (7 bases). The V and J ends lost 4 bases and 5 bases respectively, with 14 bases between them. The CDR3 contains 15 residues. Germline V CDR1 and CDR2: KGHDR, SFDVKD. The CDR3 bases are TGTGCCACCAGTGACTCCACCAGGGGGGACAATGAGCAGTTCTTC. Protein sequence: CATSDSTRGDNEQFF.

The CDR3 DNA reads TGCGCCAGCAGCTTGGGACTAGCGGGGGGGCGCGCAGATACGCAGTATTTT. Protein: CASSLGLAGGRADTQYF. The chain combines TRBV5-1 with TRBJ2-3; TRBD2 agrees at 14 bases. The CDR3 covers 17 residues. Germline values: CDR1 SGHRS, CDR2 YFSETQ. V shed 0 bases and J 4 bases; nucleotides not matched to a gene: 4. Full variable domain (missing parts from reference TRBV5-1 and TRBJ2-3): KAGVTQTPRYLIKTRGQQVTLSCSPISGHRSVSWYQQTPGQGLQFLFEYFSETQRNKGNFPGRFSGRQFSNSRSEMNVSTLELGDSALYLCASSLGLAGGRADTQYFGPGTRLTVL.

In DNA form, the CDR3 reads TGCGCCAGCAGCCAAGATCTCGACAGGGGGCAACAAGCTTTCTTT. Its translation: CASSQDLDRGQQAFF. This rearrangement joins TRBV4-3 to TRBJ1-1; 10 bases fit TRBD1. The V and J ends lost 0 bases and 9 bases, in that order; junction bases with no gene match: 7. From germline, CDR1 is LGHNA and CDR2 YSLEER. The CDR3 length is 15 residues.

The chain couples TRBV5-1 to TRBJ1-6, with a possible D match to TRBD1 (5 bases). V shed 4 bases and J shed 7 bases, with 18 bases lying between them. CDR1 is SGHRS and CDR2 is YFSETQ in the germline V gene. CDR3 length: 16 amino acids. The CDR3 DNA reads as TGCGCCAGCAGCGGGGGGAGCAACCCCTGGAATTCACCCCTCCACTTT. Protein: CASSGGSNPWNSPLHF.

This chain joins TRBV15 and TRBJ2-2; D remains unclear. CDR3 size: 17 residues. CDR1 and CDR2 (germline): LNHNV, YYDKDF (reference sequence). Trimming took off 1 base at V and 3 bases at J, with 15 bases between the two ends. The CDR3 nucleotides read TGTGCCACCAGCAGAGGCCCTCCGGGTCGGGACACCGGGGAGCTGTTTTTT. Residues: CATSRGPPGRDTGELFF.

The chain links TRBV9 to TRBJ2-3, with 8 bases matching TRBD1. The CDR3 runs to 17 residues. After removal of 0 bases from V and 3 bases from J, the junction contained 9 bases not matched to a gene. Germline V gene lookup returns CDR1 SGDLS and CDR2 YYNGEE. The CDR3 is CASSVALPDRGTDTQYF. DNA of the CDR3: TGTGCCAGCAGCGTAGCCCTACCTGACAGGGGAACAGATACGCAGTATTTT.